This TCR beta chain was captured in a study of siplizumab effects on memory and regulatory T cells. Notes on the study in general: Apparently key alloresponse contributors, naive T cells also seemed more diverse than memory cells.

For this clone: Its antigen is undetermined.

Responder and stimulator cells in the mixed lymphocyte reaction were cultured together for less than 7 days at 37°C. Some clones are missing from TCRdb's copy, which holds only in-frame ones; the method was immunoSEQ multiplex PCR. The sample carries 15,000 to 20,000 clones, roughly 49% recorded once. The receptor comes from a human donor in good health; the cells came from an allogeneic mixed lymphocyte reaction. Material: CFSE-low (dividing) CD4+ T cells sorted from an allogeneic mixed lymphocyte reaction.

The CDR3 DNA follows: TGTGCCAGCAGGTCGACAGGGGTTAACTATGGCTACACCTTC. Its protein is CASRSTGVNYGYTF. The chain links TRBV7-2 to TRBJ1-2; 8 bases are a match to TRBD1. The CDR3 contains 14 residues. V trimming: 6 bases; J trimming: 1 base; junction bases outside the gene matches: 4. Looked up from germline, CDR1 is SGHTA and CDR2 is FQGNSA.